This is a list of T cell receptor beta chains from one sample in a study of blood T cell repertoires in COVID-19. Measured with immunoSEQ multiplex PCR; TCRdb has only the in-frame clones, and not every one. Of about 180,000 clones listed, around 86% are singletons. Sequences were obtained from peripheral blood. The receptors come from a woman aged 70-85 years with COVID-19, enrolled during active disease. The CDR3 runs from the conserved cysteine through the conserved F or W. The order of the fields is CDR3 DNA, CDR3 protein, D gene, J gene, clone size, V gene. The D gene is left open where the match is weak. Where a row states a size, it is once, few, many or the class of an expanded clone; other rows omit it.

CDR3 DNA: TGTGCCAGCAGCTTGATAAGGGGGTCCACAGATACGCAGTATTTT
CDR3 protein: CASSLIRGSTDTQYF
D gene: .
J gene: TRBJ2-3
clone size: .
V gene: TRBV5-6

CDR3 DNA: TGTGCCAGCAGTTACGAAGGGGGAGTGATGTATGAGACCCAGTACTTC
CDR3 protein: CASSYEGGVMYETQYF
D gene: .
J gene: TRBJ2-5
clone size: .
V gene: TRBV6-6

CDR3 DNA: TGTGCCAGCTCACCACAACTGGGGACAGTCAACACCGGGGAGCTGTTTTTT
CDR3 protein: CASSPQLGTVNTGELFF
D gene: TRBD1
J gene: TRBJ2-2
clone size: .
V gene: TRBV18

CDR3 DNA: TGTGCCAGCTCACCACTTACGACTAGCGGGAGTCAGGCAGATACGCAGTATTTT
CDR3 protein: CASSPLTTSGSQADTQYF
D gene: TRBD2
J gene: TRBJ2-3
clone size: .
V gene: TRBV18

CDR3 DNA: TGTGCCAGCAGTTTCGAGACTAGCGGATACAATGAGCAGTTCTTC
CDR3 protein: CASSFETSGYNEQFF
D gene: TRBD2
J gene: TRBJ2-1
clone size: .
V gene: TRBV28

CDR3 DNA: TGTGCCAGCGGCTCTCGGGATCCAGGGCATTTT
CDR3 protein: CASGSRDPGHF
D gene: .
J gene: TRBJ1-5
clone size: .
V gene: TRBV12-3/TRBV12-4

CDR3 DNA: TGTGCCAGCAGTCTAGTAGGACAGGCGGGCACTGAAGCTTTCTTT
CDR3 protein: CASSLVGQAGTEAFF
D gene: TRBD1
J gene: TRBJ1-1
clone size: .
V gene: TRBV28

CDR3 DNA: TGTGCCAGCTCACCCGGGACAGCTCCTTATGGCTACACCTTC
CDR3 protein: CASSPGTAPYGYTF
D gene: TRBD1
J gene: TRBJ1-2
clone size: .
V gene: TRBV18

CDR3 DNA: TGTGCCAGCAGCCTTCAGGGGGCTAACTATGGCTACACCTTC
CDR3 protein: CASSLQGANYGYTF
D gene: TRBD1
J gene: TRBJ1-2
clone size: .
V gene: TRBV5-4

CDR3 DNA: TGTGCCAGCAGCCGTACGGCTACAGGGGGCACTGAAGCTTTCTTT
CDR3 protein: CASSRTATGGTEAFF
D gene: TRBD1
J gene: TRBJ1-1
clone size: .
V gene: TRBV6-2/TRBV6-3

CDR3 DNA: TGCGCCAGCAGCCCGGCGTGGAGCTCTGGAAACACCATATATTTT
CDR3 protein: CASSPAWSSGNTIYF
D gene: .
J gene: TRBJ1-3
clone size: .
V gene: TRBV4-1

CDR3 DNA: TGTGCCATCAGCCCCGGGACAGGGGTGTGGAATGAGCAGTTCTTC
CDR3 protein: CAISPGTGVWNEQFF
D gene: TRBD1
J gene: TRBJ2-1
clone size: .
V gene: TRBV10-3

CDR3 DNA: TGTGCCAGCAGTGATATCAGGGGGGTAGGAAACTATGGCTACACCTTC
CDR3 protein: CASSDIRGVGNYGYTF
D gene: TRBD1
J gene: TRBJ1-2
clone size: .
V gene: TRBV6-1

CDR3 DNA: TGTGCCAGCTCACCTCGGGAAGGACGGGGAAAACTGTTTTTT
CDR3 protein: CASSPREGRGKLFF
D gene: .
J gene: TRBJ1-4
clone size: .
V gene: TRBV18

CDR3 DNA: TGTGCCATCAGCTCCCCTTCCTCGACTACCCATGAGGGCACCGGGGAGCTGTTTTTT
CDR3 protein: CAISSPSSTTHEGTGELFF
D gene: .
J gene: TRBJ2-2
clone size: .
V gene: TRBV10-3

CDR3 DNA: TGTGCCAGCAGTGAATTTGGTCCAGGGAGAAACACCATATATTTT
CDR3 protein: CASSEFGPGRNTIYF
D gene: .
J gene: TRBJ1-3
clone size: .
V gene: TRBV25-1

CDR3 DNA: TGTGCCAGCAGCTTTGGCTCGGGACTTCTCTACGAGCAGTACTTC
CDR3 protein: CASSFGSGLLYEQYF
D gene: .
J gene: TRBJ2-7
clone size: .
V gene: TRBV7-2

CDR3 DNA: TGTGCCAGTAGCACCCGGGGAGGGGCTGGGGCCAACGTCCTGACTTTC
CDR3 protein: CASSTRGGAGANVLTF
D gene: TRBD2
J gene: TRBJ2-6
clone size: .
V gene: TRBV19

CDR3 DNA: TGTGCCTGGAGATGGTCTAGCGGAGGCGCGCAGTTCTTC
CDR3 protein: CAWRWSSGGAQFF
D gene: TRBD2
J gene: TRBJ2-1
clone size: once
V gene: TRBV30

CDR3 DNA: TGCGCCAGCAGCTCAACCGGGACAGAGTCTGAGAAACTGTTTTTT
CDR3 protein: CASSSTGTESEKLFF
D gene: TRBD1
J gene: TRBJ1-4
clone size: .
V gene: TRBV5-1

CDR3 DNA: TGTGCCAGCAGTTACGGGGACAGGGCCCTCAATGAGCAGTTCTTC
CDR3 protein: CASSYGDRALNEQFF
D gene: TRBD1
J gene: TRBJ2-1
clone size: .
V gene: TRBV6-2/TRBV6-3

CDR3 DNA: TGTGCCAGCAGCCGAACCGGGACAGTATCAGATACGCAGTATTTT
CDR3 protein: CASSRTGTVSDTQYF
D gene: TRBD1
J gene: TRBJ2-3
clone size: .
V gene: TRBV5-5

CDR3 DNA: TGTGCCACCCTAGCCAATGAGCAGTTCTTC
CDR3 protein: CATLANEQFF
D gene: .
J gene: TRBJ2-1
clone size: .
V gene: TRBV19

CDR3 DNA: TGCGCCAGCAGCTCACTAGCGGGAGGCACCGGGGAGCTGTTTTTT
CDR3 protein: CASSSLAGGTGELFF
D gene: TRBD2
J gene: TRBJ2-2
clone size: .
V gene: TRBV5-1

CDR3 DNA: TGCGCCAGCAGCCAAGAGTGGGGGACTAGCGGGAGGAGCTCCTACAATGAGCAGTTCTTC
CDR3 protein: CASSQEWGTSGRSSYNEQFF
D gene: TRBD2
J gene: TRBJ2-1
clone size: .
V gene: TRBV4-3

CDR3 DNA: TGTGCCAGTAGTACCTTGGGCGCGGGGCGGTTCGTGCAGTACTTC
CDR3 protein: CASSTLGAGRFVQYF
D gene: .
J gene: TRBJ2-7
clone size: .
V gene: TRBV19

CDR3 DNA: TGTGCCAGCAGTTTGACAGGGCCGGAGCAGCCCCAGCATTTT
CDR3 protein: CASSLTGPEQPQHF
D gene: TRBD1
J gene: TRBJ1-5
clone size: .
V gene: TRBV28

CDR3 DNA: TGTGCCATCAGTGAGCCGATGCAAGGGGGCCTCAACACTGAAGCTTTCTTT
CDR3 protein: CAISEPMQGGLNTEAFF
D gene: TRBD1
J gene: TRBJ1-1
clone size: .
V gene: TRBV10-3

CDR3 DNA: TGTGCCAGCAGCCTACGACTAGTGAACAATGAGCAGTTCTTC
CDR3 protein: CASSLRLVNNEQFF
D gene: .
J gene: TRBJ2-1
clone size: .
V gene: TRBV11-2

CDR3 DNA: TGTGCCAGCAGCCCGAGCACCTACGAGCAGTACTTC
CDR3 protein: CASSPSTYEQYF
D gene: .
J gene: TRBJ2-7
clone size: .
V gene: TRBV5-6

CDR3 DNA: TGTGCCAGCTCACCGCCGGGAGAACAGGAGACCCAGTACTTC
CDR3 protein: CASSPPGEQETQYF
D gene: .
J gene: TRBJ2-5
clone size: .
V gene: TRBV18

CDR3 DNA: TGTGCCCGGAGCGGCAGGGGGACCGGGGAGCTGTTTTTT
CDR3 protein: CARSGRGTGELFF
D gene: TRBD1
J gene: TRBJ2-2
clone size: .
V gene: TRBV30

CDR3 DNA: TGCGCCAGCAGTGTAGGGGGCTTGGGTTACAATGAGCAGTTCTTC
CDR3 protein: CASSVGGLGYNEQFF
D gene: TRBD1
J gene: TRBJ2-1
clone size: .
V gene: TRBV10-1

CDR3 DNA: TGTGCCAGCTTAACCACCATTCCCGACAGGGCGGCGAACACCGGGGAGCTGTTTTTT
CDR3 protein: CASLTTIPDRAANTGELFF
D gene: TRBD1
J gene: TRBJ2-2
clone size: .
V gene: TRBV18

CDR3 DNA: TGTGCCAGCAGCCTCAACAGGGGGGAAAAACTGTTTTTT
CDR3 protein: CASSLNRGEKLFF
D gene: TRBD1
J gene: TRBJ1-4
clone size: .
V gene: TRBV12-3/TRBV12-4

CDR3 DNA: TGTGCCATCAGTGACCTCCGGGACAGGGTATCTGGCTACACCTTC
CDR3 protein: CAISDLRDRVSGYTF
D gene: TRBD1
J gene: TRBJ1-2
clone size: once
V gene: TRBV10-3

CDR3 DNA: TGTGCCAGCTCACCGGACAGGGGGACCTCGCCCCAGCATTTT
CDR3 protein: CASSPDRGTSPQHF
D gene: TRBD1
J gene: TRBJ1-5
clone size: .
V gene: TRBV18

CDR3 DNA: TGTGCCAGCAGTTTACGGACAGGGGATAGCAATCAGCCCCAGCATTTT
CDR3 protein: CASSLRTGDSNQPQHF
D gene: TRBD1
J gene: TRBJ1-5
clone size: .
V gene: TRBV27

CDR3 DNA: TGTGCCAGCAGCCCCTTCGAAGGTAGCGGCGGGGAGCTGTTTTTT
CDR3 protein: CASSPFEGSGGELFF
D gene: .
J gene: TRBJ2-2
clone size: .
V gene: TRBV6-4

CDR3 DNA: TGTGCCAGCAGCTTCGGGCAGGGAGGACGCACTAATGAAAAACTGTTTTTT
CDR3 protein: CASSFGQGGRTNEKLFF
D gene: .
J gene: TRBJ1-4
clone size: .
V gene: TRBV7-9

CDR3 DNA: TGTGCCAGCAGCCAACCGCCTCCCACTAGCGGGGGGACCTACAATGAGCAGTTCTTC
CDR3 protein: CASSQPPPTSGGTYNEQFF
D gene: TRBD2
J gene: TRBJ2-1
clone size: once
V gene: TRBV4-2

CDR3 DNA: TGTGCCAGCAGTCTATGGCGGACAGGGGGAACGGAAAAACTGTTTTTT
CDR3 protein: CASSLWRTGGTEKLFF
D gene: TRBD1
J gene: TRBJ1-4
clone size: .
V gene: TRBV28

CDR3 DNA: TGCAGTGCTAGTGGACAGTCGCGGTGGAACGGGGAGCTGTTTTTT
CDR3 protein: CSASGQSRWNGELFF
D gene: .
J gene: TRBJ2-2
clone size: once
V gene: TRBV20-1

CDR3 DNA: TGTGCCAGCAGCCCTCGGAGGGGACAGGGCGGTTTTCAGCCCCAGCATTTT
CDR3 protein: CASSPRRGQGGFQPQHF
D gene: TRBD1
J gene: TRBJ1-5
clone size: .
V gene: TRBV9